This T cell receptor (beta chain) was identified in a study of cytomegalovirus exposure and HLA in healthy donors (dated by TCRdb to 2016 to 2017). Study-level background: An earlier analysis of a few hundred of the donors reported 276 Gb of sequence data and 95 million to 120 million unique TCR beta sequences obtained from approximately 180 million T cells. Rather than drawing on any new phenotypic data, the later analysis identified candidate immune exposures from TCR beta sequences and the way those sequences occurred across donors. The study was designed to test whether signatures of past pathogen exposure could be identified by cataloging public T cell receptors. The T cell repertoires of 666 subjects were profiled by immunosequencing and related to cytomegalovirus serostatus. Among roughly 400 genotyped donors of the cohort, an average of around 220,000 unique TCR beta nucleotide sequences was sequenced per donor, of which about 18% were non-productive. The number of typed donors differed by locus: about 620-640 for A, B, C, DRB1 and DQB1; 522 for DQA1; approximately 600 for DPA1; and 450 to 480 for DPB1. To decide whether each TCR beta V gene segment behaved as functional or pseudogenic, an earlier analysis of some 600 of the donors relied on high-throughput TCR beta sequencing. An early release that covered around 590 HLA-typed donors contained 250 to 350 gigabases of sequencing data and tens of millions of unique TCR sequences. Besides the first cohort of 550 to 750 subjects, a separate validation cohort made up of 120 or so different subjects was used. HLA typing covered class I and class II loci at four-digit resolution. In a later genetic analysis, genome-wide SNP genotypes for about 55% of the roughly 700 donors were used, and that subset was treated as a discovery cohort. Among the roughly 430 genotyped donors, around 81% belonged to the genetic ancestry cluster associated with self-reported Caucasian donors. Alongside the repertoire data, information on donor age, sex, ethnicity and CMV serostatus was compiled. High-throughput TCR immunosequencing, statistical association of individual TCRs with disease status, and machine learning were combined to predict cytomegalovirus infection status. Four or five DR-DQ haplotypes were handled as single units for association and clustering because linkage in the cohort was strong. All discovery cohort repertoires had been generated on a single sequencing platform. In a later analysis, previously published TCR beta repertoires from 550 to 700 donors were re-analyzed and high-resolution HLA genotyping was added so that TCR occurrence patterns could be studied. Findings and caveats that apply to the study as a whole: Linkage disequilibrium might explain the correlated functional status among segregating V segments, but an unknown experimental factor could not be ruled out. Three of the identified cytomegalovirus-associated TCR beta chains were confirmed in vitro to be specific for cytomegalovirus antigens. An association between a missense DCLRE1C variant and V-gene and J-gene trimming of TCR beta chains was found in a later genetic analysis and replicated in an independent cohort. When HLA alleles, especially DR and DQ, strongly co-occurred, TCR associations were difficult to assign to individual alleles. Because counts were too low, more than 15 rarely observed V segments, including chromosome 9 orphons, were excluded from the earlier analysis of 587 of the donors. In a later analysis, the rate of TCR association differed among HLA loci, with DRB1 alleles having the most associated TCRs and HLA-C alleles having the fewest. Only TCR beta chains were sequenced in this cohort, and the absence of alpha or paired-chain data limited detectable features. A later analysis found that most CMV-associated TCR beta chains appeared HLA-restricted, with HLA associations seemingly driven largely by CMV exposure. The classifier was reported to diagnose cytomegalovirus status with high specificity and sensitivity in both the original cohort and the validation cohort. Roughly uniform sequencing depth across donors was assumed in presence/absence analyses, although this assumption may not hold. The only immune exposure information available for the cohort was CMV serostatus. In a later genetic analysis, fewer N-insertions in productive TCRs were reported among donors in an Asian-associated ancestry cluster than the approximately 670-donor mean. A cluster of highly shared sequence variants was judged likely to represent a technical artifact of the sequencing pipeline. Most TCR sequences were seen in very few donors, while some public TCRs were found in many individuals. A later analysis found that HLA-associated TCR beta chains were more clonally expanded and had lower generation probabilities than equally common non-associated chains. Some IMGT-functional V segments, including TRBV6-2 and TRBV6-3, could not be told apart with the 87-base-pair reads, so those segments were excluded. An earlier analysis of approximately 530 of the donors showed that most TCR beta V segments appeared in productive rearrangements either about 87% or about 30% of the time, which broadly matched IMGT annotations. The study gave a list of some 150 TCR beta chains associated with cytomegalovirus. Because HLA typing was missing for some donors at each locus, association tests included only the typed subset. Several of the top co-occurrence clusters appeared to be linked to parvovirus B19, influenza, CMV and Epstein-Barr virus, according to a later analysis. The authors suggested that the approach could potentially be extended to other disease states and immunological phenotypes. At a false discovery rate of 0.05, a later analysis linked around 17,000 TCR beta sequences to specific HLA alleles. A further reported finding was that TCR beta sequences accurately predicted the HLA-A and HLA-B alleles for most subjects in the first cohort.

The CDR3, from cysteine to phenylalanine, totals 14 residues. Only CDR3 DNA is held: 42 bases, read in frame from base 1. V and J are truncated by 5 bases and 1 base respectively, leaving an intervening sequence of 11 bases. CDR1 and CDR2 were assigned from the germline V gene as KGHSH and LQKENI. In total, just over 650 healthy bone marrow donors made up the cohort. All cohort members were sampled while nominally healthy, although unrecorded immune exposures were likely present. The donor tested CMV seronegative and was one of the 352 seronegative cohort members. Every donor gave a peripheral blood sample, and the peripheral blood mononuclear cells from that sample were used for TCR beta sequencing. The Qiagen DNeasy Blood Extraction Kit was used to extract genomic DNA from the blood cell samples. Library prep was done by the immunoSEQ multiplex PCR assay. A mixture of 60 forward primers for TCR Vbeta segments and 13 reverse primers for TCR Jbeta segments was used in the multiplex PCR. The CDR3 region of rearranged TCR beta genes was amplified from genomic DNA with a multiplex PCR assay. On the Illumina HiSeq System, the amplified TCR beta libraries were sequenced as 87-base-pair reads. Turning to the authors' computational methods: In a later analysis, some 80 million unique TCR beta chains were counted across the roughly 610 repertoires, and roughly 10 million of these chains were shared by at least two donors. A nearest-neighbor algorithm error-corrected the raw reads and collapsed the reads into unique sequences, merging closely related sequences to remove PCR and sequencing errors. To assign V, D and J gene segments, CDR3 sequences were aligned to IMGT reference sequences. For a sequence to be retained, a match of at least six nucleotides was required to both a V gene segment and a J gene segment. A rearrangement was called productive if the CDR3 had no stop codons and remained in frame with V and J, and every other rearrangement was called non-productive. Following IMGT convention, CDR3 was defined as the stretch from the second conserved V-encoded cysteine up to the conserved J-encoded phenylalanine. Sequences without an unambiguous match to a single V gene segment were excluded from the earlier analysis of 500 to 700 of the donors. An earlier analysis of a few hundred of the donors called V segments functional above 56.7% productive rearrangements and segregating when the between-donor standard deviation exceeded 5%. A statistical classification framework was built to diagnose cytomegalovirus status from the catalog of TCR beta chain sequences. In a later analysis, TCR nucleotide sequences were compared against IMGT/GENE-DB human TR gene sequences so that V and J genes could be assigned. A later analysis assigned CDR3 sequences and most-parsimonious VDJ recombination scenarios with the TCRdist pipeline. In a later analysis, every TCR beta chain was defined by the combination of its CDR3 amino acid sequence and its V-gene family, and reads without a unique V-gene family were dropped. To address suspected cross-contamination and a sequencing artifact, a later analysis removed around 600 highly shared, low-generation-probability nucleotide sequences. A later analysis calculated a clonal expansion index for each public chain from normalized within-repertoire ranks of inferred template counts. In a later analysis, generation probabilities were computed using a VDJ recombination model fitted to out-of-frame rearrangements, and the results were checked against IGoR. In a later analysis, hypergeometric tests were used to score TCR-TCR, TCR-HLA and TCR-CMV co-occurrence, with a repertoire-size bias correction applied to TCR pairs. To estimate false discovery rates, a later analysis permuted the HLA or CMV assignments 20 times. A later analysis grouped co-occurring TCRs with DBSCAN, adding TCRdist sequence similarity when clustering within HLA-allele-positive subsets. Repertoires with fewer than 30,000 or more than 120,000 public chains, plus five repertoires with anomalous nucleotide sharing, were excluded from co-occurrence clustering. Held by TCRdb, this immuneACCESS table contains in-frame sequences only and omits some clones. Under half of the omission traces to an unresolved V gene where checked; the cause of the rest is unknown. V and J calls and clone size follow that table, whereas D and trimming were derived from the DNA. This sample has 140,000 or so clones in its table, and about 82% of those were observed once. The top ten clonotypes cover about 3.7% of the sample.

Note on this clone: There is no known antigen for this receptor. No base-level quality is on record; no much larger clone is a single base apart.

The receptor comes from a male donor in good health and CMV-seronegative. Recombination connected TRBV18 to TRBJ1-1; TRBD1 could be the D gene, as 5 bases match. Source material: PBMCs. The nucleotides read TGTGCCAGCTCAGCGACAGATAAGAACACTGAAGCTTTCTTT. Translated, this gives CASSATDKNTEAFF.